This T cell receptor (beta chain) emerged from a study of cytomegalovirus exposure and HLA in healthy donors. Across the study: Some 90 million unique TCRs from HLA-typed donors were held in an early data release. Points from the study as a whole: Previously analyzed data showed that most TCR beta V segments were productive at a frequency of about 90% or about 30%. Researchers reportedly found TCR beta sequences accurately predicted most subjects' HLA-A and HLA-B alleles.

Germline loops: CDR1 MNHEY, CDR2 SVGAGI. The trim removed 0 bases at V and 7 bases at J, leaving 2 bases unmatched. The CDR3 contains 15 residues. As to this clone: As yet, its antigen is unknown. Other DNA sequences of this sample code for an identical CDR3.

This PCR relied on a set of 60 Vbeta primers and 13 Jbeta primers. Assay: immunoSEQ multiplex PCR; the TCRdb copy retains only in-frame clones and omits some. In all, the sample yields around 140,000 clones. The clonotype comes from a woman in her 50s in good health and CMV-seronegative. The sequencing sample was made of PBMCs. This chain connects TRBV6-5 to TRBJ1-4; 10 nucleotides line up with TRBD1. The CDR3 DNA follows: TGTGCCAGCAGTTACTCTGGGACAGGGGTTGAAAAACTGTTTTTT. Its translation: CASSYSGTGVEKLFF.